The TCR beta chain under discussion was sequenced for a study of control samples from healthy donors and cancer patients. This CDR3 contains 11 residues. V lost 3 bases and J lost 5, with 3 bases in between. CDR1 and CDR2 from the germline V gene are LNHDA and SQIVND (reference sequence). This clone has just one count. Assay used: immunoSEQ multiplex PCR; TCRdb lists only in-frame clones, some missing. The sample contains some 140,000 clones, 88% of which appear only once. The specimen sequenced was blood. The clonotype comes from a woman aged 25 to 39 in good health. V usage is TRBV19 and J usage is TRBJ2-3; no clear D. DNA of the CDR3: TGTGCCAGTAGTATTCTAGATACGCAGTATTTT. This codes for CASSILDTQYF.